Listed here are 30 T cell receptor beta chains from one sample, sequenced in a study of blood T cells in healthy people across ages. It was with a sample-barcoded 5' primer and a J-beta primer mix that a second PCR of roughly 7 to 12 cycles was run. Using its own MiXCR run on the 5' RACE reads, TCRdb lists one record per CDR3 protein. The sample has hundreds of thousands of distinct CDR3 sequences; around 45% are singletons. Material for sequencing was blood. The source is a man aged 55 to 70 in good health.

The chain has TRBV27 and TRBJ2-3, with a tentative D call TRBD2 (6 bases). The CDR3 is 15 amino acids. Trimming left V 7 bases short and J 1 base short, with 15 bases between. CDR1 is MNHEY, CDR2 SMNVEV, per germline (reference sequence). CDR3 bases: TGTGCCAGCACCCTCATGGGAGGCCGCACAGATACGCAGTATTTT. Its protein is CASTLMGGRTDTQYF.

This clonotype was found once. This chain links TRBV4-3 with TRBJ2-2, with 7 bases lining up with TRBD1. This CDR3 is built from 16 residues. With V trimmed by 5 bases and J by 6 bases, 12 bases remained unmatched. Germline CDR1 reads LGHNA; CDR2 reads YSLEER. CDR3 region: CASSFGQVEIPGELFF. The CDR3 bases are TGCGCCAGCAGCTTCGGACAGGTCGAGATCCCCGGGGAGCTGTTTTTT.

This clonotype was counted only a few times. The V call is TRBV20-1, the J call TRBJ2-3; TRBD2 agrees at 14 bases. The CDR3 extends over 18 amino acids. Per germline, CDR1 DFQATT and CDR2 SNEGSKA (reference sequence). V dropped 4 bases and J dropped 6; count of bases not matched to a gene: 15. The DNA for the CDR3 is TGCAGTGCTACCTCCGGGACTAGCGGGGGTTCTCCCTGGGATACGCAGTATTTT. Amino acid sequence: CSATSGTSGGSPWDTQYF.

Concerning this clonotype itself: With a much larger clone just one base away, this may be a read error. V gene TRBV27 combines with J gene TRBJ1-6; no definite D call. Trimming removed 4 bases from V and 1 base from J, with 5 bases in between. The germline CDR1 and CDR2 sequences are MNHEY and SMNVEV (reference sequence). This CDR3 contains 14 residues. CDR3: CASSWGSYNSPLHF. The CDR3 DNA sequence: TGTGCCAGCAGTTGGGGTTCCTATAATTCACCCCTCCACTTT.

The chain joins TRBV6-2 or TRBV6-3 to TRBJ2-1; 9 bases agree with TRBD2. CDR1 MNHEY and CDR2 SVGEGT come from the germline V gene. V gave up 2 bases and J gave up 2 bases; unmatched junction bases: 7. The CDR3 totals 17 residues. The CDR3 DNA reads TGTGCCAGCAGTTACAGCTCTAGCGGGGTAACCTACAATGAGCAGTTCTTC. Protein: CASSYSSSGVTYNEQFF.

The rearrangement joins TRBV4-3 to TRBJ2-3, with D possibly matching TRBD1 (6 bases). The V and J ends lost 0 bases and 7 bases respectively, with 8 bases between them. The CDR3 loop spans 13 amino acids. Germline CDR1 is LGHNA and CDR2 is YSLEER. The DNA of the CDR3 is TGCGCCAGCAGCCAAGATCAGGGGTATACGCAGTATTTT. Amino acid sequence: CASSQDQGYTQYF.

This chain links TRBV13 with TRBJ2-1; D gene ambiguous. V lost 5 bases and J 4 bases, leaving 18 bases between the germline ends. Per the germline V gene, CDR1 is PRHDT and CDR2 is FYEKMQ (reference sequence). The CDR3 runs 16 residues. This chain's CDR3 is CASSERVGSLYNEQFF. In nucleotides, the CDR3 is TGTGCCAGCAGCGAACGGGTGGGGTCCCTATACAATGAGCAGTTCTTC.

The table lists this clonotype with a few counts. This chain uses TRBV15 with TRBJ1-6; 7 bases are a match to TRBD1. CDR3 length: 14 amino acids. V was pared by 2 bases and J by 8 bases, with 3 bases of the junction left unmatched. Germline V lookup: CDR1 LNHNV, CDR2 YYDKDF (reference sequence). CDR3 sequence reads: CATSRTTGDSPLHF. The CDR3 nucleotides are TGTGCCACCAGCAGAACTACAGGGGATTCACCCCTCCACTTT.

This rearrangement joins TRBV7-2 to TRBJ2-1; a possible D gene is TRBD1 (6 bases). The V gene's germline CDR1 is SGHTA and CDR2 FQGNSA. The CDR3 consists of 11 residues. Trimming pared 3 bases from V and 15 bases from J, leaving 12 bases between. In DNA form, the CDR3 reads TGTGCCAGCAGCTTGTACAGGGAACGGTTCTTC. It is translated as CASSLYRERFF.

V gene TRBV6-5 combines with J gene TRBJ2-3; D is possibly TRBD2 (5 bases). Per the germline V gene, CDR1 is MNHEY and CDR2 is SVGAGI. Trimming pared 5 bases from V and 6 bases from J, leaving 9 bases between. CDR3 length: 12 amino acids. The CDR3 nucleotides read TGTGCCAGCAGTAATCAGCGGGATACGCAGTATTTT. Translated, it gives CASSNQRDTQYF.

The chain employs TRBV29-1 and TRBJ2-5, with TRBD1 identical over 8 bases. Looked up from germline, CDR1 is SQVTM and CDR2 is ANQGSEA. The trim removed 7 bases at V and 5 bases at J, leaving 12 bases unmatched. This CDR3 has 14 amino acids. CDR3 residues: CSANPGTGVETQYF. Written as DNA, the CDR3 is TGCAGCGCAAACCCCGGGACAGGAGTTGAGACCCAGTACTTC.

This clonotype occurred many times. V usage is TRBV7-6 and J usage is TRBJ2-5; D not resolved. With 5 bases removed from V and 1 base from J, the gap between germline ends came to 11 bases. Germline CDR1 SGHVS, CDR2 FNYEAQ. This CDR3 is 14 amino acids long. CDR3 in DNA: TGTGCCAGCAGCCCCCTGGGCGGCCAAGAGACCCAGTACTTC. Protein sequence: CASSPLGGQETQYF.

This clonotype was picked up a small number of times. The chain carries TRBV3-1 and TRBJ1-2, with 8 bases aligning to TRBD1. The CDR3 spans 15 residues. CDR1 LGHDT and CDR2 YNNKEL come from the germline V gene (reference sequence). After removal of 4 bases from V and 7 bases from J, the junction contained 11 bases not matched to a gene. CDR3 sequence (DNA): TGTGCCAGCAGCCCTTTCGGACAGGGCGGGTTTGGCTACACCTTC. This translates into CASSPFGQGGFGYTF.

V is TRBV7-3 and J is TRBJ2-1; 8 bases align to TRBD2. V gave up 4 bases and J gave up 5 bases; unmatched junction bases: 7. CDR1 and CDR2 from the germline V gene are SGHTA and FQGTGA. The CDR3 extends over 15 amino acids. The DNA for the CDR3 is TGTGCCAGCAGCTCCCCGGGACTAGGGGACAATGAGCAGTTCTTC. It specifies CASSSPGLGDNEQFF.

The chain couples TRBV2 to TRBJ1-2, with D possibly matching TRBD1 (5 bases). Germline CDR1 is SNHLY and CDR2 is FYNNEI. The CDR3 has 14 residues. With 5 bases removed from V and 2 bases from J, the gap between germline ends came to 12 bases. The CDR3 nucleotides are TGTGCCAGCAGTACCGAGTCAGGGAACTATGGCTACACCTTC. It yields the protein CASSTESGNYGYTF.

Remarks on this clonotype: Relative to the germline gene, one junction end is altered; a read error may explain this. The CDR3 nucleotides read TGTGCCAGCAGTTTAGGGGATACGGAGTATTTT. Translated: CASSLGDTEYF. This sequence joins TRBV12-3 or TRBV12-4 and TRBJ2-3, with no clear D. The CDR3 runs to 11 residues.

Comment on this clonotype: A read error may account for a junction end that differs from germline. This chain joins TRBV20-1 and TRBJ2-1, with TRBD1 matching over 7 bases. The CDR3 runs to 16 residues. CDR1 and CDR2 from the germline V gene are DFQATT and SNEGSKA (reference sequence). Here the CDR3 reads CSARDSGTAGNYERFF. The CDR3 bases are TGCAGTGCTAGAGATTCGGGGACAGCCGGCAACTACGAGCGGTTCTTC.

The rearrangement uses TRBV11-2 and TRBJ2-1, with 12 bases lining up with TRBD2. The germline V gene encodes CDR1 SGHAT and CDR2 FQNNGV. The CDR3 extends over 14 amino acids. V was pared by 1 base and J by 12 bases, with 4 bases of the junction left unmatched. CDR3 sequence: CASSLGLAGAVQFF. CDR3 bases: TGTGCCAGCAGCTTAGGACTAGCGGGGGCGGTGCAGTTCTTC.

The chain is built from TRBV6-6 and TRBJ2-3, with TRBD2 matching over 13 bases. Germline-derived CDR1 and CDR2 are MNHNY and SVGAGI (reference sequence). V gave up 10 bases and J gave up 7 bases; unmatched junction bases: 5. The CDR3 is made up of 13 amino acids. The CDR3 DNA sequence: TGTGCCACTGGGACTAGCGGGGCATATACGCAGTATTTT. Its translation: CATGTSGAYTQYF.

V and J are TRBV29-1 and TRBJ1-2; D is ambiguous. The V end lost 1 base, the J end lost 5 bases, and 11 bases lay between the germline ends. CDR1 and CDR2 from the germline V gene are SQVTM and ANQGSEA. There are 13 residues in the CDR3. The CDR3 DNA sequence: TGCAGCGTTGAAGGCCACATCGGATATGGCTACACCTTC. Its translation: CSVEGHIGYGYTF.

This chain links TRBV15 with TRBJ2-7; 9 bases map to TRBD1. The CDR3 extends over 15 amino acids. In germline, CDR1 is LNHNV, CDR2 YYDKDF (reference sequence). With 3 bases clipped from V and 5 bases from J, the junction kept 8 bases outside the gene matches. CDR3 sequence reads: CATSRGKDRGHEQYF. CDR3 DNA: TGTGCCACCAGCAGGGGTAAGGACAGGGGCCACGAGCAGTACTTC.

This clonotype was detected once. This chain joins TRBV3-1 and TRBJ1-6, with D hard to call. Germline CDR1 reads LGHDT; CDR2 reads YNNKEL (reference sequence). The V end lost 0 bases, the J end lost 4 bases, and 7 bases lay between the germline ends. This CDR3 spans 15 amino acids. The CDR3 sequence is CASSQDFIYNSPLHF. The CDR3 DNA follows: TGTGCCAGCAGCCAAGATTTTATATATAATTCACCCCTCCACTTT. Supplemented by reference TRBV3-1 and TRBJ1-6, the full variable domain reads DTAVSQTPKYLVTQMGNDKSIKCEQNLGHDTMYWYKQDSKKFLKIMFSYNNKELIINETVPNRFSPKSPDKAHLNLHINSLELGDSAVYFCASSQDFIYNSPLHFGNGTRLTVT.

This clonotype was observed a handful of times. The chain couples TRBV29-1 to TRBJ1-1; a weak D match, TRBD1 (6 bases). This CDR3 has 13 amino acids. Between the trimmed V and J ends, which lost 4 bases and 5 bases, there was a span of 14 bases. Germline CDR1 reads SQVTM; CDR2 reads ANQGSEA. This CDR3 is CSVGPGARTEAFF. The DNA of the CDR3 is TGCAGCGTTGGTCCGGGGGCTCGGACTGAAGCTTTCTTT.

This clonotype appeared a few times. The chain recombines TRBV5-1 with TRBJ2-1; tentative D call: TRBD1 (5 bases). Deletions cut 3 bases from V and 3 bases from J, with 13 bases between. CDR1 and CDR2 (germline): SGHRS, YFSETQ. The CDR3 has 15 residues. CDR3 sequence (DNA): TGCGCCAGCAGCTCAAAGGACATCGTCTACAATGAGCAGTTCTTC. This encodes CASSSKDIVYNEQFF.

A few counts support this clonotype. The chain's CDR3 is CASSLMAGEQYF. The CDR3 DNA follows: TGTGCCAGCAGCTTAATGGCAGGGGAGCAGTACTTC. The V gene is TRBV7-2, the J gene TRBJ2-5, with D perhaps TRBD1 (6 bases). V lost 2 bases and J 11 bases, leaving 12 bases between the germline ends. The CDR3 runs 12 residues. CDR1 is SGHTA and CDR2 is FQGNSA in the germline V gene.

The chain couples TRBV25-1 to TRBJ2-7; D not certain. The CDR3 has 11 residues. Trimming shortened V by 4 bases and J by 7 bases, and 8 bases separated the two germline ends. Germline CDR1 MGHDK, CDR2 SYGVNS. CDR3 residues: CASSARVEQYF. The CDR3 DNA reads as TGTGCCAGCAGTGCCCGGGTGGAGCAGTACTTC.

There are a few counts of this clonotype. The chain joins TRBV4-1 to TRBJ2-7; D is possibly TRBD1 or TRBD2 (6 bases each). V was pared by 1 base and J by 0 bases, with 16 bases between. The CDR3 covers 17 residues. Germline V lookup: CDR1 MGHRA, CDR2 YSYEKL. The CDR3 coding sequence is TGCGCCAGCAGCCAAGGCCTTAGGGGGGAGAGCTCCTACGAGCAGTACTTC. It specifies CASSQGLRGESSYEQYF.

This clonotype has only a few counts. This chain joins TRBV7-2 and TRBJ2-3; D unclear. The CDR3 extends over 13 amino acids. In germline, CDR1 is SGHTA, CDR2 FQGNSA. Between the trimmed V and J ends, which lost 1 base and 5 bases, there was a span of 7 bases. Here the CDR3 DNA reads TGTGCCAGCAGCTTAGAACCCGGAGATACGCAGTATTTT. Protein product: CASSLEPGDTQYF.

CDR3 DNA: TGTGCCAGCAGCCAGTTTTTCGGGGGTGAAGCTTTCTTT. Protein product: CASSQFFGGEAFF. The chain employs TRBV14 and TRBJ1-1, with D possibly TRBD1 on 5 matching bases. There are 13 residues in the CDR3. Germline V CDR1 and CDR2: SGHDN, FVKESK. V lost 3 bases, J lost 7 bases, and 12 bases lay in between.

The chain recombines TRBV6-1 with TRBJ1-5; D is perhaps TRBD1 (6 bases). The CDR3 length is 13 residues. CDR1 and CDR2 (germline): MNHNS, SASEGT. The V end lost 1 base, the J end lost 9 bases, and 10 bases lay between the germline ends. CDR3 amino acids: CASSEGTAGPQHF. The CDR3 nucleotides read TGTGCCAGCAGTGAAGGGACAGCCGGGCCCCAGCATTTT.